The rows below give T cell receptor beta chains drawn from one sample of a study of blood T cell repertoires in COVID-19. The protocol was immunoSEQ multiplex PCR, while the TCRdb copy is restricted to in-frame clones and leaves out a portion. The table shows 200,000 to 300,000 clones, with nearly 85% occurring only once. Material: peripheral blood. The receptor source for this set is a human donor in a cohort sampled during active COVID-19. CDR3s include the opening cysteine and the closing phenylalanine or tryptophan. The D gene is left open where the match is weak. The listing skips clone size in some rows; elsewhere it reads once, few, many or a size class.

v_call	j_call	d_call	clone_size	cdr3_nt	cdr3_aa
TRBV5-1	TRBJ2-7	TRBD2	NA	TGCGCCAGCAGCGACGGACTAGCGGGCCGTCCCTACGAGCAGTACTTC	CASSDGLAGRPYEQYF
TRBV21-1	TRBJ2-7	NA	NA	TGTGCCAGCAGCAAAGGTGGCGGCCATACCTACGAGCAGTACTTC	CASSKGGGHTYEQYF
TRBV4-1	TRBJ2-2	TRBD1	NA	TGCGCCAGCAGCCACCGCCGGGACAGGGGGCGCGAACACCGGGGAGCTGTTTTT	CASSHRRDRGREHRGAVF
TRBV9	TRBJ1-5	NA	many	TGTGCCAGCAGCGTCGACAGTACCCATCAGCCCCAGCATTTT	CASSVDSTHQPQHF
TRBV3-1/TRBV3-2	TRBJ2-5	NA	NA	TGTGCCAGCAGCCGCATTACAGATTTTCAAGAGACCCAGTACTTC	CASSRITDFQETQYF
TRBV7-5	TRBJ2-3	NA	NA	TGTGCCAGAAGCTTAAGAGCGGGGGGCGCAGATACGCAGTATTTT	CARSLRAGGADTQYF
TRBV7-8	TRBJ2-5	NA	NA	TGTGCCAGCAGCCCCATTACGGCGGGCAGGAAAGAGACCCAGTACTTC	CASSPITAGRKETQYF
TRBV19	TRBJ2-5	NA	few	TGTGCCAGTAGTATAACTAGTCTTGCCGAGACCCAGTACTTC	CASSITSLAETQYF
TRBV4-3	TRBJ2-1	NA	once	TGCGCCAGCAGCCAAGATCTAGACGGTCCCAATGAGCAGTTCTTC	CASSQDLDGPNEQFF
TRBV5-1	TRBJ2-3	NA	NA	TGCGCCAGCAGTCCCGGACAGGGGGCTAGCGGGAGGGATACGCAGTATTTT	CASSPGQGASGRDTQYF
TRBV11-2	TRBJ2-5	TRBD2	NA	TGTGCCAGCAGCTGGACCCCGCTAGCGGGAGAAGCGGAGACCCAGTACTTC	CASSWTPLAGEAETQYF
TRBV7-2	TRBJ2-7	NA	NA	TGTGCCAGCAGCTTAGCGCTTTCCAGGGGCTTCGACGAGCAGTACTTC	CASSLALSRGFDEQYF
TRBV4-3	TRBJ2-1	NA	NA	TGCGCCAGCAGCCAAGGTCGCAGTTCCTACAATGAGCAGTTCTTC	CASSQGRSSYNEQFF
TRBV6-5	TRBJ2-7	TRBD2	NA	TGTGCCAGCAAAGGGACTAGCCGCTACGAGCAGTACTTC	CASKGTSRYEQYF
TRBV5-1	TRBJ2-1	NA	NA	TGCGCCAGCAGAGGGGACACTACGTACAATGAGCAGTTCTTC	CASRGDTTYNEQFF
TRBV18	TRBJ1-3	NA	NA	TGTGCCAGCTCACTATACAGACGGGGACAAGGGAGCTCTGGAAACACCATATATTTT	CASSLYRRGQGSSGNTIYF
TRBV5-5	TRBJ2-7	NA	NA	TGTGCCAGCAGCTTGGTGGCCACCACCTACGAGCAGTACTTC	CASSLVATTYEQYF
TRBV3-1/TRBV3-2	TRBJ1-2	NA	NA	TGTGCCAGCAGCGCCCAGACAGGAAACTATGGCTACACCTTC	CASSAQTGNYGYTF
TRBV5-1	TRBJ1-2	NA	NA	TGCGCCAGCAGCTTACAGAGATCCTATGGCTACACCTTC	CASSLQRSYGYTF
TRBV29-1	TRBJ2-3	NA	NA	TGCAGCGTTAGGGGAAGCACAGATACGCAGTATTTT	CSVRGSTDTQYF
TRBV2	TRBJ2-1	TRBD1	NA	TGTGCCAGCAGAATGACAGGGGACTACAATGAGCAGTTCTTC	CASRMTGDYNEQFF
TRBV19	TRBJ1-2	NA	NA	TGTGCCAGTACAGATTCGGAGAGTAACTATGGCTACACCTTC	CASTDSESNYGYTF
TRBV19	TRBJ1-6	TRBD1	NA	TGTGCCAGTAAGGAGCAGCCAGGGGGTTCACCCCTCCACTTT	CASKEQPGGSPLHF
TRBV6-5	TRBJ1-5	NA	NA	TGTGCCAGCAGTTACTCCGGGGGCAATCAGCCCCAGCATTTT	CASSYSGGNQPQHF
TRBV7-6	TRBJ2-3	TRBD2	NA	TGTGCCAGCAGCTTAGCGCCTAGCGGGGGCCGCACAGATACGCAGTATTTT	CASSLAPSGGRTDTQYF
TRBV10-3	TRBJ1-2	NA	NA	TGTGCCATCAGTGAGCCCCAAACTACAGGAGCCGGCTACACCTTC	CAISEPQTTGAGYTF
TRBV5-5	TRBJ2-1	NA	NA	TGTGCCAGCAGCTTGGAACAGAACTACAATGAGCAGTTCTTC	CASSLEQNYNEQFF
TRBV12-3/TRBV12-4	TRBJ2-5	TRBD1	NA	TGTGCCAGCAACCGACAGGGGGTGAAGACCCAGTACTTC	CASNRQGVKTQYF
TRBV10-1	TRBJ1-6	NA	NA	TGCGCCAGCAGTGAACAGTATAATTCACCCCTCCACTTT	CASSEQYNSPLHF
TRBV10-2	TRBJ2-7	NA	NA	TGCGCCAGCTGGGGAGGGGGGTACGAGCAGTACTTC	CASWGGGYEQYF
TRBV3-1/TRBV3-2	TRBJ1-6	NA	NA	TGTGCCAGCAGCTACTTCATTGGGACAAGCAATTCACCCCTCCACTTT	CASSYFIGTSNSPLHF
TRBV6-5	TRBJ2-3	NA	NA	TGCGCCAGCAGTTACTCGGGGCGTAGCGGTACAGATACGCAGTATTTT	CASSYSGRSGTDTQYF
TRBV24-1	TRBJ2-5	NA	NA	TGTGCCACCAGTGATACCAGGCCCGTCCAAGAGACCCAGTACTTC	CATSDTRPVQETQYF
TRBV3-1/TRBV3-2	TRBJ1-6	NA	once	TGTGCCAGCAGCCAAATTTGGTCCGCAGATAATTCACCCCTCCACTTT	CASSQIWSADNSPLHF
TRBV14	TRBJ2-4	TRBD2	NA	TGTGCCAGCAGCCAAGATCCTAGCGGAATCAAGTACTTC	CASSQDPSGIKYF
TRBV5-1	TRBJ2-4	TRBD2	once	TGCGCCAGCAGCTTGGCCGGCGGGAGGGCTGACATTCAGTACTTC	CASSLAGGRADIQYF
TRBV29-1	TRBJ2-3	TRBD2	NA	TGCAGCCCGATACTAGCGGGGGATCCCACAGATACGCAGTATTTT	CSPILAGDPTDTQYF
TRBV7-9	TRBJ1-4	NA	NA	TGTGCCAGCAGCTTGTTAGGGGCAACTAATGAAAAACTGTTTTTT	CASSLLGATNEKLFF
TRBV4-2	TRBJ2-3	NA	NA	TGTGCCAGCAGCCAGGACAAACAGGGAAGGCACACAGATACGCAGTATTTT	CASSQDKQGRHTDTQYF
TRBV29-1	TRBJ2-1	NA	NA	TGCAGCGTTGAAGGCCCCTCCGGACTACACTACAATGAGCAGTTCTTC	CSVEGPSGLHYNEQFF
TRBV2	TRBJ2-1	NA	NA	TGTGCCAGCAGCCGGGAGTACAATGAGCAGTTCTTC	CASSREYNEQFF
TRBV6-4	TRBJ2-5	NA	NA	TGTGCCAGCACCAGTGTCGCCCGGTACTTC	CASTSVARYF
TRBV13	TRBJ2-7	TRBD1	NA	TGTGCCAGCAGCCACCCACAGGGGTATTCCTACGAGCAGTACTTC	CASSHPQGYSYEQYF
TRBV6-5	TRBJ2-3	NA	NA	TGTGCCAGCAGCTACTTTGGGGCACGCACAGATACGCAGTATTTT	CASSYFGARTDTQYF
TRBV29-1	TRBJ2-7	TRBD1	NA	TGCAGCGTTGGGACAGGGACCTACGAGCAGTACTTC	CSVGTGTYEQYF
TRBV19	TRBJ2-1	TRBD2	NA	TGTGCCAGTAGTATAGTAGCGGGGGGACTTTACAATGAGCAGTTCTTC	CASSIVAGGLYNEQFF